The next 25 T cell receptor beta chains were all read from a single sample in a study of blood T cells in healthy people across ages. With a J-beta primer mix and a sample-barcoded 5' primer, a second PCR ran about 7 to 12 cycles. One entry per CDR3 protein results from TCRdb running MiXCR on the 5' RACE reads. The table includes 1.5 million to 2 million distinct CDR3 sequences, over 25% detected once. Specimen: blood. All receptors derive from a woman in her twenties or thirties in good health.

This rearrangement joins TRBV2 to TRBJ2-5, with D unclear. The CDR3 extends over 14 amino acids. The V end was cut by 3 bases, the J end by 0 bases, with 8 bases between. Germline V gene lookup returns CDR1 SNHLY and CDR2 FYNNEI. This chain's CDR3 is CASSDATNQETQYF. In nucleotides, the CDR3 is TGTGCCAGCAGTGATGCGACCAACCAAGAGACCCAGTACTTC.

The V gene is TRBV2, the J gene TRBJ1-5; 8 bases fit TRBD1. CDR1 is SNHLY and CDR2 is FYNNEI in the germline V gene. V gave up 6 bases and J gave up 9 bases; unmatched junction bases: 16. The CDR3 runs 16 residues. The DNA of the CDR3 is TGTGCCAGCAGCCCAGGCCCCGGGACAGGCCTACGGCCCCAGCATTTT. As protein: CASSPGPGTGLRPQHF.

The gene calls are TRBV25-1 and TRBJ2-7; 7 bases are a match to TRBD2. The CDR3 length is 15 residues. CDR1 MGHDK and CDR2 SYGVNS come from the germline V gene. V dropped 3 bases and J dropped 1; count of bases not matched to a gene: 6. CDR3: CASSDISGDSYEQYF. The CDR3 region has the DNA TGTGCCAGCAGTGATATAAGCGGGGATTCCTACGAGCAGTACTTC.

The chain joins TRBV20-1 to TRBJ2-7; 7 bases are a match to TRBD1. The CDR3 length is 13 residues. Germline trimming cut 6 bases from V and 3 bases from J; bases unmatched to any gene: 8. Germline CDR1 reads DFQATT; CDR2 reads SNEGSKA (reference sequence). The CDR3 loop is CSAPRTGVYEQYF. CDR3 in DNA: TGCAGTGCCCCCAGAACAGGGGTCTACGAGCAGTACTTC.

V and J are TRBV7-9 and TRBJ1-1; no clear D. Germline assignment: CDR1 SEHNR and CDR2 FQNEAQ (reference sequence). With 4 bases removed from V and 4 bases from J, the gap between germline ends came to 16 bases. The CDR3 contains 15 residues. DNA of the CDR3: TGTGCCAGCAGCTCAAGGACCGCCTCGATCACTGAAGCTTTCTTT. Its translation: CASSSRTASITEAFF.

The V gene is TRBV5-1, the J gene TRBJ1-1; D ambiguous. Germline-derived CDR1 and CDR2 are SGHRS and YFSETQ. Trimming pared 5 bases from V and 0 bases from J, leaving 11 bases between. This CDR3 region has 14 residues. CDR3: CASRSDGVNTEAFF. The CDR3, as DNA: TGCGCCAGCAGGTCGGACGGTGTGAACACTGAAGCTTTCTTT.

The chain couples TRBV6-6 to TRBJ2-3, with TRBD2 matching over 12 bases. The CDR3 has 16 amino acids. Germline V CDR1 and CDR2: MNHNY, SVGAGI (reference sequence). The J segment lost 6 bases and the V segment lost 0 bases, leaving 4 bases of the junction unmatched. The CDR3 here is CASSYSGGLAGDTQYF. CDR3 coding DNA: TGTGCCAGCAGTTACTCAGGGGGACTAGCGGGTGATACGCAGTATTTT.

This clonotype was seen just once. The rearrangement uses TRBV27 and TRBJ2-1; 7 positions agree with TRBD2. The CDR3 sequence is 19 residues long. In germline, CDR1 is MNHEY, CDR2 SMNVEV (reference sequence). Trimming cost V 6 bases and J 0 bases; bases outside gene matches: 17. The CDR3 here is CASSIRPHQAGISYNEQFF. CDR3 nucleotides: TGTGCCAGCAGCATACGCCCGCACCAAGCGGGGATCTCCTACAATGAGCAGTTCTTC.

CDR3 sequence reads: CAIRAGQASTYEQYF. The CDR3 region has the DNA TGTGCCATCAGGGCTGGACAGGCCTCGACCTACGAGCAGTACTTC. The chain employs TRBV10-3 and TRBJ2-7; 7 positions match TRBD1. The CDR3 sequence is 15 residues long. Germline lookup yields CDR1 ENHRY and CDR2 SYGVKD. J lost 2 bases, V lost 6 bases, and 10 bases had no gene match.

This clonotype was detected only a few times. J is TRBJ2-3 and V is TRBV2; 13 bases are a match to TRBD2. V gave up 7 bases and J gave up 5 bases; unmatched junction bases: 3. Germline CDR1 is SNHLY and CDR2 is FYNNEI. The CDR3 contains 14 residues. The chain's CDR3 is CASNRLAGGDTQYF. In DNA, the CDR3 is TGTGCCAGCAATCGACTAGCGGGGGGAGATACGCAGTATTTT.

CDR3 coding DNA: TGTGCCAACAGCCCTACTAGCGGACCCTCCTACGAGCAGTACTTC. As protein: CANSPTSGPSYEQYF. The chain combines TRBV6-5 with TRBJ2-7; TRBD2 aligns across 8 bases. The CDR3 totals 15 residues. V trimming: 10 bases; J trimming: 0 bases; junction bases outside the gene matches: 11. Germline V gene sequence: CDR1 MNHEY, CDR2 SVGAGI.

This clonotype has at least ten counts. The chain uses TRBV2 and TRBJ2-5; 7 bases match TRBD2. The junction had 4 bases not matched to a gene; V was cut back by 4 bases and J by 2 bases. Germline CDR1 SNHLY, CDR2 FYNNEI. CDR3 size: 14 residues. The CDR3 DNA is TGTGCCAGCAGTGGAGAGCGGGGACAAGAGACCCAGTACTTC. Encoded protein: CASSGERGQETQYF.

The table lists this clonotype with a count of one. This could be a read error, since a much larger clone is one nucleotide away. CDR3 DNA sequence: TGCAGCGCTAGCCCCCGTCGCGCGGGGGTCCAAGAGACCCAGTACTTC. Amino acids: CSASPRRAGVQETQYF. This chain uses TRBV29-1 with TRBJ2-5; the match to TRBD2 covers 7 bases. After removal of 7 bases from V and 1 base from J, the junction contained 15 bases not matched to a gene. CDR3 length: 16 amino acids. Germline V gene lookup returns CDR1 SQVTM and CDR2 ANQGSEA. The full variable domain, with the rest looked up from reference TRBV29-1 and TRBJ2-5, is SAVISQKPSRDICQRGTSLTIQCQVDSQVTMMFWYRQQPGQSLTLIATANQGSEATYESGFVIDKFPISRPNLTFSTLTVSNMSPEDSSIYLCSASPRRAGVQETQYFGPGTRLLVL.

There are a few counts of this clonotype. V is TRBV10-3 and J is TRBJ1-5; D not resolved. CDR3 length: 13 amino acids. The germline gives CDR1 ENHRY, CDR2 SYGVKD. V was trimmed by 0 bases and J by 5 bases, leaving 5 bases between them. CDR3 protein: CAISESMYQPQHF. The CDR3 region has the DNA TGTGCCATCAGTGAGTCGATGTATCAGCCCCAGCATTTT.

This clonotype came up a few times. This chain joins TRBV7-2 and TRBJ2-3; D gene ambiguous. Germline V gene sequence: CDR1 SGHTA, CDR2 FQGNSA. The length of the CDR3 is 14 residues. Between the trimmed V and J ends, which lost 1 base and 4 bases, there was a span of 9 bases. The CDR3 loop reads CASSLDFAADTQYF. In nucleotides, the CDR3 is TGTGCCAGCAGCTTAGATTTTGCAGCAGATACGCAGTATTTT.

The rearrangement joins TRBV4-1 to TRBJ2-5; TRBD2 aligns across 15 bases. The germline gives CDR1 MGHRA, CDR2 YSYEKL. J lost 11 bases, V lost 6 bases, and 13 bases had no gene match. The length of the CDR3 is 16 residues. The chain's CDR3 is CASRDEGLAGGNGQYF. The DNA for the CDR3 is TGCGCCAGCAGGGACGAGGGACTAGCGGGGGGCAATGGGCAGTACTTC.

The chain links TRBV6-2 or TRBV6-3 to TRBJ1-1; D remains unclear. This CDR3 spans 15 amino acids. CDR1 MNHEY and CDR2 SVGEGT come from the germline V gene. V was pared by 6 bases and J by 3 bases, with 17 bases between. CDR3 region: CASSPYRPADTEAFF. CDR3 DNA sequence: TGTGCCAGCAGCCCTTACCGCCCGGCGGACACTGAAGCTTTCTTT.

This clonotype has a count of ten or more. The chain recombines TRBV10-3 with TRBJ2-7; 8 bases agree with TRBD1. The germline CDR1 and CDR2 sequences are ENHRY and SYGVKD. J gave up 4 bases and V 6 bases, and 5 bases lay outside the gene matches. The CDR3 is 13 amino acids. CDR3 nucleotides: TGTGCCATCAGGGCAGGGGGCGAATACGAGCAGTACTTC. The encoded protein is CAIRAGGEYEQYF.

This rearrangement joins TRBV7-7 to TRBJ2-1; D not certain. The V gene lost 5 bases and the J gene lost 6 bases, with 11 bases spanning the gap. There are 13 residues in the CDR3. CDR1 SSHAT and CDR2 FNYEAQ come from the germline V gene (reference sequence). CDR3 protein: CASSPDRCNEQFF. Here the CDR3 DNA reads TGTGCCAGCAGCCCGGACCGCTGCAATGAGCAGTTCTTC.

This clonotype has only a few counts. V is TRBV24-1 and J is TRBJ2-1; 10 nucleotides agree with TRBD2. The V gene's germline CDR1 is KGHDR and CDR2 SFDVKD. The CDR3 consists of 17 residues. V lost 5 bases to trimming and J lost 0 bases; unmatched junction nucleotides: 6. In DNA form, the CDR3 reads TGTGCCACCAGTGGCCCTAGCGGGAGCCACTCCTACAATGAGCAGTTCTTC. This codes for CATSGPSGSHSYNEQFF.

On this clonotype itself: This sequence may be a read error, since a much larger clone differs from it by one base. The chain recombines TRBV7-2 with TRBJ2-5; maybe TRBD1 (6 bases). The DNA end is a closer match to TRBJ2-7, so the J assignment may be wrong. Germline V gives CDR1 SGHTA, CDR2 FQGNSA. The CDR3 is 15 amino acids. As DNA, the CDR3 is TGTGCCAGCAGCTTAGACCCGGGACACCTTTACGAGCAGTACTTC. This gives the protein CASSLDPGHLYEQYF.

The rearrangement links TRBV27 to TRBJ2-1; 8 nucleotides match TRBD2. Germline CDR1 MNHEY, CDR2 SMNVEV (reference sequence). With 5 bases clipped from V and 7 bases from J, the junction kept 13 bases outside the gene matches. The CDR3 runs to 16 residues. The DNA for the CDR3 is TGTGCCAGCAGTCCCGGGAGGGGTCAAGGGGGGAATGAGCAGTTCTTC. Amino acid sequence: CASSPGRGQGGNEQFF.

The gene calls are TRBV28 and TRBJ1-4; TRBD1 matches at 9 bases. Germline assignment: CDR1 MDHEN and CDR2 SYDVKM. Trimming cost V 7 bases and J 7 bases; bases outside gene matches: 10. The CDR3 runs to 15 residues. The CDR3 DNA sequence: TGTGCCAGCACCCTATTGGGACAGGGCCTTGAAAAACTGTTTTTT. This encodes CASTLLGQGLEKLFF.

This clonotype was seen a few times. V gene TRBV2 combines with J gene TRBJ2-7; 8 nucleotides align to TRBD1. Germline V lookup: CDR1 SNHLY, CDR2 FYNNEI. This CDR3 spans 12 amino acids. The CDR3 loop is CVGGQGYYEQYF. Written as DNA, the CDR3 is TGTGTCGGCGGACAGGGATACTACGAGCAGTACTTC.

The V and J genes are TRBV18 and TRBJ2-7; TRBD2 might be the D (5 bases). The better agreement between TRBJ2-5 and the DNA end casts doubt on the J call. The CDR3 covers 16 residues. Germline lookup yields CDR1 KGHSH and CDR2 LQKENI. The DNA of the CDR3 is TGTGCCAGCTCTCCAGAAAGCGGTCGGGTGGAAGAGACCCAGTACTTC. This codes for CASSPESGRVEETQYF.